This T cell receptor (beta chain) was found in a study of T-cell reconstitution after alpha-beta-depleted transplantation in children. The germline V and J ends were trimmed by 3 bases and 7 bases, with 10 bases remaining between them. Germline loops: CDR1 SGHAT, CDR2 FQNNGV. This CDR3 region has 12 residues. Study results and caveats: By about two months after transplant, alpha-beta T cells reportedly arose from several hundred graft clones that had expanded. Recipient T cells and thymic progenitors that survived were the source of the high TCRbeta diversity seen at day 60 in some patients. It was newly produced T cells that mostly accounted for T-cell counts and diversity one year after transplant.

Using unique molecular identifiers, the investigators prepared the TCRbeta library. MiXCR was run by TCRdb on the PCR reads, yielding one entry per CDR3 protein. The table includes tens of thousands of distinct CDR3 sequences, roughly 4.9% detected once. The table lists this clonotype with many counts. Its antigen is as yet unknown. This sequence was found in a boy less than two years old who had a stem cell transplant for acute myeloid leukemia, so the T cells may come from the graft donor. This chain links TRBV11-2 with TRBJ2-7; a weak D match, TRBD2 (5 bases). The sample in question was PBMCs, mostly from graft donor cells, obtained 180 days after TCRalphabeta/CD19-depleted stem cell transplant. The CDR3 DNA reads TGTGCCAGCAGCTTCGAGGGCTCAGAGCAGTACGTC. Its protein is CASSFEGSEQYV.